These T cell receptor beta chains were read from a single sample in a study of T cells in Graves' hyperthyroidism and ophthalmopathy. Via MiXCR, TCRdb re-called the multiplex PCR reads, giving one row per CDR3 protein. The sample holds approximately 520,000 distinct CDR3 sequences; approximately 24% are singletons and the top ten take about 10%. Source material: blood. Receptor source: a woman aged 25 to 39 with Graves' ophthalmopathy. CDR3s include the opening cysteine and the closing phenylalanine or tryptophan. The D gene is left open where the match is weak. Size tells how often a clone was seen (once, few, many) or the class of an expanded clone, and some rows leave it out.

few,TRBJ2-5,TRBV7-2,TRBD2,TGTGCCAGCAGCTTTGCTAAACTAGCGGGAGTTGGAGAGACCCAGTACTTC,CASSFAKLAGVGETQYF
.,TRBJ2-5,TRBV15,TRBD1,TGTGCCACCAGCAGCCCTCCGCCACAGGGGGCGCGGGAGACCCAGTACTTC,CATSSPPPQGARETQYF
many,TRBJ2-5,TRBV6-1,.,TGTGCCAGCAGTGATTTATTACTAGTCGTGACCCAGTACTTC,CASSDLLLVVTQYF
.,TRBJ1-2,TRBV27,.,TGTGCCAGCAGCGTGGCGGGACGAAACTATGGCTACACCTTC,CASSVAGRNYGYTF
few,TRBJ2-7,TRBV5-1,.,TGCGCCAGCAGCCCACCGCCGGGCACCTACGAGCAGTACTTC,CASSPPPGTYEQYF
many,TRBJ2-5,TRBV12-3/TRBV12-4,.,TGTGCCAGCACCCCCCGGGACACCGGCCAGACCCAGTACTTC,CASTPRDTGQTQYF
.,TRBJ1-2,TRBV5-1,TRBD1,TGCGCCAGCAGCTTGGGGGGACAGTACTATGGCTACACCTTC,CASSLGGQYYGYTF
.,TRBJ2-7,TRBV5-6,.,TGTGCCAGCAGCGCACAGGGTTACGGGGCCTACGAGCAGTACTTC,CASSAQGYGAYEQYF
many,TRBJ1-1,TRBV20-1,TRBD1,TGCAGTCTCAGGCGGACAGGGGATGGGAACACTGAAGCTTTCTTT,CSLRRTGDGNTEAFF
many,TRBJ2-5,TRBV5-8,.,TGTGCCAGCAGCTTGATCTTTCTCCAACAAGAGACCCAGTACTTC,CASSLIFLQQETQYF
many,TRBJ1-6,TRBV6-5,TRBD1,TGTGCCAGCAGTTACTCGACCGCAGGGGGCGGGAATTCACCCCTCCACTTT,CASSYSTAGGGNSPLHF
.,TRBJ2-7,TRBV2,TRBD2,TGTGCCAGCAGAGACCGGGACTACTCCTACGAGCAGTACTTC,CASRDRDYSYEQYF
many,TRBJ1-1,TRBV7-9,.,TGTGCCAGCAGCTTGGCGGGGCAGAGGGACACTGAAGCTTTCTTT,CASSLAGQRDTEAFF
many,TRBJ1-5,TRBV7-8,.,TGTGCCAGCAGCTTCAGTATTTTGGTTCCCAAGGTAAATCAGCCCCAGCATTTT,CASSFSILVPKVNQPQHF
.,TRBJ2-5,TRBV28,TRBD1,TGTGCCAGCAGTTTCCCCGACAGGGGTGAGACCCAGTACTTC,CASSFPDRGETQYF
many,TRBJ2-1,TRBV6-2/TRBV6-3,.,TGTGCCAGCAGTTATCAGGACGGCTACAATGAGCAGTTCTTC,CASSYQDGYNEQFF
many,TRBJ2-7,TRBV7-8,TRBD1,TGTGCCAGCAGCTTAGGGGACAGGGGGGGGTACGAGCAGTACTTC,CASSLGDRGGYEQYF
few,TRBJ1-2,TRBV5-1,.,TGCGCCAGCAGCTCACAGGAGAGAGATATGCTTGGCTACACCTTC,CASSSQERDMLGYTF
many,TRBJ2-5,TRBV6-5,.,TGTGCCAGCACCCTCCCGGACAGAGAAGAGACCCAGTACTTC,CASTLPDREETQYF
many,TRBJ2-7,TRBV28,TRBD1,TGTGCCAGCAGTTCGGGACAGGAAGCCTACGAGCAGTACTTC,CASSSGQEAYEQYF
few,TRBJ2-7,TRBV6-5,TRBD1,TGTGCCAGCAGTTCTCCGGGGACAGCCGGGGCCGAGCAGTACTTC,CASSSPGTAGAEQYF
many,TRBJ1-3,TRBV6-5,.,TGTGCCAGCAGTTACTCGGCGGGCGGAAACACCATATATTTT,CASSYSAGGNTIYF
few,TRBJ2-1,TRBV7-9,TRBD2,TGTGCCACCCAGAGGGGGGATGGACTAGCCTCCTACAATGAGCAGTTCTTC,CATQRGDGLASYNEQFF
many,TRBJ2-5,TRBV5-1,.,TGCGCCAGCAGCCCGCCGATCATGGAAGAGACCCAGTACTTC,CASSPPIMEETQYF
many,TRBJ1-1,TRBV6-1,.,TGTGCCAGCAGTGATGAACAGTCCACTGAAGCTTTCTTT,CASSDEQSTEAFF
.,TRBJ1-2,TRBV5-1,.,TGCGCCAGCAGCTTGGAGGGCAGCCAATTTCTTGGCTACACCTTC,CASSLEGSQFLGYTF
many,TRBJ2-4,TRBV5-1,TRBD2,TGCGCCAGCAGCTTAGCGGGGGACATTCAGTACTTC,CASSLAGDIQYF
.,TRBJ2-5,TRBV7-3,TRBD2,TGTGCCAGCAGCTTTTCCCGCCCTCGGACTAGCGGGGGAGTCCAGTACTTC,CASSFSRPRTSGGVQYF
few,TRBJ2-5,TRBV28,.,TGTGCCAGCAGTTTTAGAGACACCGACCGAGAGACCCAGTACTTC,CASSFRDTDRETQYF
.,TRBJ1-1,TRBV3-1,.,TGTGCCAGCAGCCAAGGTAGGGGACTTGGCGGCACTGAAGCTTTCTTT,CASSQGRGLGGTEAFF
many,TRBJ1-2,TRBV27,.,TGTGCCAGCAGTGCCCACAGGGTGAGGGGCTACACCTTC,CASSAHRVRGYTF
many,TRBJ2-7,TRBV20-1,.,TGCAGTGCTAGATTGTCCTACGAGCAGTACTTC,CSARLSYEQYF
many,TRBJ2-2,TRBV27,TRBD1,TGTGCCAGCACCTCCCTAGGGGGACAGGTGAACACCGGGGAGCTGTTTTTT,CASTSLGGQVNTGELFF
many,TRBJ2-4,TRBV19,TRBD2,TGTGCCAGTTCCGGGACTAGCGGTCTGGGCATTCAGTACTTC,CASSGTSGLGIQYF
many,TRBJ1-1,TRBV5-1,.,TGCGCCAGCAGCTCCGGGTACCTTTCGAACACTGAAGCTTTCTTT,CASSSGYLSNTEAFF
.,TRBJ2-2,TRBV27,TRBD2,TGTGCCAGCAGTTTATCCGCGGGGGGGTCCTTCCTCTCAAACACCGGGGAGCTGTTTTTT,CASSLSAGGSFLSNTGELFF
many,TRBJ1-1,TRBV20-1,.,TGCAGTGCTACCAAGCTCGTAATGAACACTGAAGCTTTCTTT,CSATKLVMNTEAFF
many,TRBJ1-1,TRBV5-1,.,TGCGCCAGCAGCTGGGCAGGTTTGAACACTGAAGCTTTCTTT,CASSWAGLNTEAFF
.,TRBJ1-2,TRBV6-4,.,TGTGCCAGCAGTGACCAAAGGACGGCTAACTATGGCTACACCTTC,CASSDQRTANYGYTF
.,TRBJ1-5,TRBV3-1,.,TGTGCCAGCAGCCAAGAGGCTTATAATCAGCCCCAGCATTTT,CASSQEAYNQPQHF
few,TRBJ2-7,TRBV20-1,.,TGCAGTGCCTTAACAGGGAACCCGGCCTCCTACGAGCAGTACTTC,CSALTGNPASYEQYF
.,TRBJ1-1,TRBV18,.,TGTGCCAGCTCACCAGTGGCAGGGGAGAACACTGAAGCTTTCTTT,CASSPVAGENTEAFF
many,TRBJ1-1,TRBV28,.,TGTGCCAGCAGGGCAGAGACAGCTAAGGGGACTGAAGCTTTCTTT,CASRAETAKGTEAFF
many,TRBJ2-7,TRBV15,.,TGTGCCACCAGCAGAGAAACTGGGTACGAGCAGTACTTC,CATSRETGYEQYF
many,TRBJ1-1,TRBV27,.,TGTGCCAGCATGTTGTACTCAGAAGCTTTCTTT,CASMLYSEAFF
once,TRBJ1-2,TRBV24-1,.,TGTGCCACCAGTGACAACGACGCGGCCTCCAGCCACTATGGCTACACCTTC,CATSDNDAASSHYGYTF